The T cell receptor beta chain under discussion was sequenced for a study of human versus mouse CDR3 diversity and MHC coevolution. The V gene's germline CDR1 is SGDLS and CDR2 YYNGEE. The CDR3 is 15 amino acids. Assay used: immunoSEQ multiplex PCR; TCRdb lists only in-frame clones, some missing. The table lists around 74,000 clones, 92% of them singletons. Cells were CD45RO-negative CD62L-positive naive CD4 T cells sorted from PBMCs. This chain links TRBV9 with TRBJ2-5, with TRBD1 as a possible D gene (5 bases). Matching the DNA end better, TRBJ2-7 makes the J call doubtful. This sequence was found in a person aged 30-69 years in good health. The sample consisted of naive CD4+ T cells from blood. Subset indicated: CD45RO-negative CD62L-positive naive CD4 T cells. CDR3: CASSVGPGATYEQYF. The CDR3 DNA follows: TGTGCCAGCAGCGTAGGCCCTGGGGCCACCTACGAGCAGTACTTC.